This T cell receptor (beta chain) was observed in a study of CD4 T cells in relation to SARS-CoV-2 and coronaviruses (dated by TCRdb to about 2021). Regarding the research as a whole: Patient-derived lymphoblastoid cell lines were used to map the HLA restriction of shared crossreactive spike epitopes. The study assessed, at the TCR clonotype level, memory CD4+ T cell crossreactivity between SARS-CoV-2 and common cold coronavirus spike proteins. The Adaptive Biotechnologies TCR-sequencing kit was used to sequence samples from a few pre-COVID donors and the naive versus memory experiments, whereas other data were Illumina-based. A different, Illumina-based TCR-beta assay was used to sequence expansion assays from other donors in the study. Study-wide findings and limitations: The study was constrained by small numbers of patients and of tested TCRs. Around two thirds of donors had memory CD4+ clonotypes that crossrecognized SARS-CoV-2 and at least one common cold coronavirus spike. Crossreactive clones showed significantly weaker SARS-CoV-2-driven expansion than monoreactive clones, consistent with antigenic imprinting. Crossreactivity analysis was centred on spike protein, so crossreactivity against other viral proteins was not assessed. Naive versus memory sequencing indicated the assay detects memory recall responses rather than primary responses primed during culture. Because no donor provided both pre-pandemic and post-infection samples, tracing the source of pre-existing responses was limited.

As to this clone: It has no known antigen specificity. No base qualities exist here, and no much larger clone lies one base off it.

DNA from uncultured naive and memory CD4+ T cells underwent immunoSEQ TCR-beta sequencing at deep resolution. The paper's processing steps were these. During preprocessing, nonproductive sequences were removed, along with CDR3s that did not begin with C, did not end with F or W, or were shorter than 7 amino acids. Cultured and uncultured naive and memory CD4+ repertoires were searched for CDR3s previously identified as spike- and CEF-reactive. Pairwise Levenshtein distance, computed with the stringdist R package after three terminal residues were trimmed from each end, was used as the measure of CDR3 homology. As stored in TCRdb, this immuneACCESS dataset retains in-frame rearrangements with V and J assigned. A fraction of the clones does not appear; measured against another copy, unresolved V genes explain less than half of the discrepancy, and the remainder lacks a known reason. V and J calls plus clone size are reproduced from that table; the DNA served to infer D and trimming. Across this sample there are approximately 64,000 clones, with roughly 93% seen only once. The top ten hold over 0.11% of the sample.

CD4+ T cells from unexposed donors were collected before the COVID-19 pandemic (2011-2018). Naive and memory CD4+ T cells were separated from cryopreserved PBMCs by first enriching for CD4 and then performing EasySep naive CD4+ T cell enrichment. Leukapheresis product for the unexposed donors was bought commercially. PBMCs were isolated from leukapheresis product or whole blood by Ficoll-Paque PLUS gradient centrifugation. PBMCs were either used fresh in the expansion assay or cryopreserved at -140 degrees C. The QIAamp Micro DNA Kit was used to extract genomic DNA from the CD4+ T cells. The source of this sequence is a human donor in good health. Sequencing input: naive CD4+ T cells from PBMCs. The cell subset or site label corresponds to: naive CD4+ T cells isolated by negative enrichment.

CDR3 protein: CASSQVPVSTPRYEQYF. The sequenced DNA is TGCGCCAGCAGCCAAGTCCCAGTTTCAACTCCTCGCTACGAGCAGTACTTC. The chain was built from TRBV4-1 and TRBJ2-7; no D segment can be confidently identified. The CDR3 sequence holds 17 residues, the cysteine and phenylalanine included. CDR3 DNA is the only sequence kept; it has 51 bases, read in frame from the first base. Trimming removed 1 base from V and 3 bases from J, leaving 19 bases between the germline ends. Sequences MGHRA (CDR1) and YSYEKL (CDR2) are obtained from the germline V gene.